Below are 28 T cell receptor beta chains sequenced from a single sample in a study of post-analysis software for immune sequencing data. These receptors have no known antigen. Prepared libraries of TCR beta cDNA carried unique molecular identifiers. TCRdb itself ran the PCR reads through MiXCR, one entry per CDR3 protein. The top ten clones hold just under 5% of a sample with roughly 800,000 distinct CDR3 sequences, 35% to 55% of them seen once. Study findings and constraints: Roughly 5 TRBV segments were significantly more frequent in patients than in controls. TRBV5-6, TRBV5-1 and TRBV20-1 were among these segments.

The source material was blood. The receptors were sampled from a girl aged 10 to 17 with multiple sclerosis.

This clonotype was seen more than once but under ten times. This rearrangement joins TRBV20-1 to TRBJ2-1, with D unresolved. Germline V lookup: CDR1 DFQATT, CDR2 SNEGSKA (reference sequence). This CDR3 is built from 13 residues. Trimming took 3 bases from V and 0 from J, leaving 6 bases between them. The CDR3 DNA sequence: TGCAGTGCTAGGAAGCTCTCCTACAATGAGCAGTTCTTC. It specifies CSARKLSYNEQFF.

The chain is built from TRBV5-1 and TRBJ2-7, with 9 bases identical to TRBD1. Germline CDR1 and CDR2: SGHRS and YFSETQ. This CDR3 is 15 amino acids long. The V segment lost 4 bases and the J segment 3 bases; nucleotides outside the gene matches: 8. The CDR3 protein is CASSPSGTGNYEQYF. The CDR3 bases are TGCGCCAGCAGCCCTTCGGGGACAGGGAACTACGAGCAGTACTTC.

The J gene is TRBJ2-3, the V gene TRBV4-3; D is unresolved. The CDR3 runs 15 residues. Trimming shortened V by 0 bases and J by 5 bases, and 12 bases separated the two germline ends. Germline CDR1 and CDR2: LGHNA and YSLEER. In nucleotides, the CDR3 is TGCGCCAGCAGCCAAGATCGGGTCCGAGAAGATACGCAGTATTTT. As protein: CASSQDRVREDTQYF.

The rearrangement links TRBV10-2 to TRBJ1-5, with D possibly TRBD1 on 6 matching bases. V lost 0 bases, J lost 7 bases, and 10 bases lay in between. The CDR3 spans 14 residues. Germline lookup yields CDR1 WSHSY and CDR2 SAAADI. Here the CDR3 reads CASSESGQGQPQHF. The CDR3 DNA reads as TGCGCCAGCAGTGAGTCAGGCCAGGGGCAGCCCCAGCATTTT.

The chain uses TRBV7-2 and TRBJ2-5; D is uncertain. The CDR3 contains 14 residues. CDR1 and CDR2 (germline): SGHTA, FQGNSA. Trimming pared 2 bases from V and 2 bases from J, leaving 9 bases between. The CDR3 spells CASSLLGFQETQYF. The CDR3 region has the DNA TGTGCCAGCAGCTTATTGGGGTTTCAAGAGACCCAGTACTTC.

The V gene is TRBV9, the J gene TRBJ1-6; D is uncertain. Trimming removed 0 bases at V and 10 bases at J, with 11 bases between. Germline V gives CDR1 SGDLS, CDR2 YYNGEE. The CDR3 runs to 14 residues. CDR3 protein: CASSVAGGGSPLHF. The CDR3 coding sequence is TGTGCCAGCAGCGTAGCGGGCGGAGGATCACCCCTCCACTTT.

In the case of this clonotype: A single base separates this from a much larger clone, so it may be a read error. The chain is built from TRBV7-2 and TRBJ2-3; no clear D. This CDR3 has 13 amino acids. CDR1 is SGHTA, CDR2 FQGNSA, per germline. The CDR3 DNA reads TGTGCCAGCAGCAATAGTCGTGCAGATGCGCAGTATTTT. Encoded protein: CASSNSRADAQYF.

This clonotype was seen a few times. In DNA form, the CDR3 reads TGCAGCGCACCGACAGGTCTACGGGAGACCCAGTACTTC. It yields the protein CSAPTGLRETQYF. The rearrangement joins TRBV29-1 to TRBJ2-7, with a possible D match to TRBD1 (6 bases). The end of the DNA is better explained by TRBJ2-5, so the J call may be wrong. Germline CDR1 is SQVTM and CDR2 is ANQGSEA. This CDR3 spans 13 amino acids.

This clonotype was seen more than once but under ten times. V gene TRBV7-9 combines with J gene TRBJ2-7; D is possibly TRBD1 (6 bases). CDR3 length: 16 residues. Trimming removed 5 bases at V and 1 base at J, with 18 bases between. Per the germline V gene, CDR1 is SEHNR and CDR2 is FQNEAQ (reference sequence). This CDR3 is CASSTRGGGNSYEQYF. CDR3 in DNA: TGTGCCAGCAGCACGAGGGGTGGGGGCAATTCCTACGAGCAGTACTTC.

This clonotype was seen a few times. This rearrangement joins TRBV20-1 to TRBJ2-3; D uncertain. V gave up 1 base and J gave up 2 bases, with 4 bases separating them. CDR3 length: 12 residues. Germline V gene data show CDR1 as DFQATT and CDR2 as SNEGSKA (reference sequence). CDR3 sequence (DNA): TGCAGTGCTAGAGTCCACACAGATACGCAGTATTTT. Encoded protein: CSARVHTDTQYF.

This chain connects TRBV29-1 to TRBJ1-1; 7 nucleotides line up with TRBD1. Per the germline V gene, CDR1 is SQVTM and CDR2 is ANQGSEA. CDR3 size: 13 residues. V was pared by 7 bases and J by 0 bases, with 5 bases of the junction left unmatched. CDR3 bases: TGCAGCGCCGTACAGGGGCTGAACACTGAAGCTTTCTTT. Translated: CSAVQGLNTEAFF.

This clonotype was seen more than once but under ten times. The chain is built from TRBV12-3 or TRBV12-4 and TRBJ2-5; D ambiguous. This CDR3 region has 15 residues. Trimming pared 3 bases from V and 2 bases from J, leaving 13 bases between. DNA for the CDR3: TGTGCCAGCAGTTTGGGCCGGGTCACTCAAGAGACCCAGTACTTC. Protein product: CASSLGRVTQETQYF.

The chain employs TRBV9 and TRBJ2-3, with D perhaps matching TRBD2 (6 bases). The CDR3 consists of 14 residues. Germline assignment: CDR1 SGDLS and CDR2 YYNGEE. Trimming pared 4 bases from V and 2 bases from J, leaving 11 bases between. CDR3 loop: CASSLRDSTDTQYF. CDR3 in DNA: TGTGCCAGCAGCCTTCGGGACTCCACAGATACGCAGTATTTT.

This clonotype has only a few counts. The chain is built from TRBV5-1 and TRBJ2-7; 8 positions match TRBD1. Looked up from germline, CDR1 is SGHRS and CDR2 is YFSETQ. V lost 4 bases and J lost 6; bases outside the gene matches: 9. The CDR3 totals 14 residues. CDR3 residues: CASSIGQGAGEQYF. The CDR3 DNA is TGCGCCAGCAGCATAGGACAGGGAGCCGGCGAGCAGTACTTC.

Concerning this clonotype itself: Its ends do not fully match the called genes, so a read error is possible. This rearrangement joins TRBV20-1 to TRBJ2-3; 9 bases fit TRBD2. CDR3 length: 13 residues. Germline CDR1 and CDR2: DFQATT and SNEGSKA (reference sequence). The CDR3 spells CSTSGPSMDTQYF. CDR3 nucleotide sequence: TGCAGTACTAGCGGGCCGTCCATGGATACGCAGTATTTT.

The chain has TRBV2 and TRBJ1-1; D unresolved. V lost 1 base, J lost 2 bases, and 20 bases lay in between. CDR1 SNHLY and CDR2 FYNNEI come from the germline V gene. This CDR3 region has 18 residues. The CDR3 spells CASSEGSWPSDFNTEAFF. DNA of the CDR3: TGTGCCAGCAGTGAAGGGTCGTGGCCGTCGGATTTTAACACTGAAGCTTTCTTT.

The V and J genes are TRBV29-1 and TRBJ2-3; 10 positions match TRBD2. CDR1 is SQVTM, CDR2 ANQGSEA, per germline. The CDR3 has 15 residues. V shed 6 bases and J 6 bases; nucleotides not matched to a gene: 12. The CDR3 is CSVANIAGGVDTQYF. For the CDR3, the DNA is TGCAGCGTGGCCAACATAGCGGGAGGCGTTGATACGCAGTATTTT.

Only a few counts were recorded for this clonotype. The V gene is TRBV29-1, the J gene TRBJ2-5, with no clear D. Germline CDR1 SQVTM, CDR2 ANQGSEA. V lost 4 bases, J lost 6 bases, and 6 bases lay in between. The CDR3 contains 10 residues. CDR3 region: CSVVLQTQYF. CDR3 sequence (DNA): TGCAGCGTTGTCCTTCAGACCCAGTACTTC.

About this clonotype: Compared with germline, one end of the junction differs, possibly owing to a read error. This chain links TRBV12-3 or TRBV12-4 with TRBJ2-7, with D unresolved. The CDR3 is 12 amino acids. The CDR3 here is CASSLSGYGQYF. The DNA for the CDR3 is TGTGCCAGCAGTTTATCTGGCTACGGGCAGTACTTC.

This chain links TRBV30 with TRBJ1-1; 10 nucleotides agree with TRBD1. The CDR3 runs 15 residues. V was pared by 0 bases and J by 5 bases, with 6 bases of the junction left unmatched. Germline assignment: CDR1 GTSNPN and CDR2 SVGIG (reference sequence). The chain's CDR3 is CAWSVGGTGDTEAFF. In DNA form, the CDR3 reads TGTGCCTGGAGTGTAGGAGGGACAGGGGATACTGAAGCTTTCTTT. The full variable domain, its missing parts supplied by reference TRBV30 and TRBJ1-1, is SQTIHQWPATLVQPVGSPLSLECTVEGTSNPNLYWYRQAAGRGLQLLFYSVGIGQISSEVPQNLSASRPQDRQFILSSKKLLLSDSGFYLCAWSVGGTGDTEAFFGQGTRLTVV.

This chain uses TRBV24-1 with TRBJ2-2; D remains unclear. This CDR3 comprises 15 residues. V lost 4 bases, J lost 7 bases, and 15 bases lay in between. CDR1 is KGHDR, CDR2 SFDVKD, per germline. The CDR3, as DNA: TGTGCCACCAGTGACCCTAAGTTCGGCCGCGGGGAGCTGTTTTTT. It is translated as CATSDPKFGRGELFF.

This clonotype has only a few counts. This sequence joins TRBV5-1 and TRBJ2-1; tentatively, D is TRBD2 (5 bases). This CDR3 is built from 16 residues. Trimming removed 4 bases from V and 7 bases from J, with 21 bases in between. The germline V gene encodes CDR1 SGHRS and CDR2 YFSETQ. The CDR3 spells CASSPQPGTRGNEQFF. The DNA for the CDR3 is TGCGCCAGCAGCCCGCAACCGGGAACTAGAGGGAATGAGCAGTTCTTC.

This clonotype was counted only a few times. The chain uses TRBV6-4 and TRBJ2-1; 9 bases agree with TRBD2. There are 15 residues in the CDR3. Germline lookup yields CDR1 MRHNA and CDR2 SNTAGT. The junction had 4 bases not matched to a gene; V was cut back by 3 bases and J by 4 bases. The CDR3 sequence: CASSDRGGDYNEQFF. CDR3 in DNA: TGTGCCAGCAGTGATCGCGGGGGGGATTACAATGAGCAGTTCTTC.

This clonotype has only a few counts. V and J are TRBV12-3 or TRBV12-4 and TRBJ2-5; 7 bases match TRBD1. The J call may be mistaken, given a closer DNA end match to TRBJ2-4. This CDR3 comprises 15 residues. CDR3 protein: CASSLEQGLVDIQYF. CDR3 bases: TGTGCCAGCAGTTTAGAACAGGGGTTGGTGGACATTCAGTACTTC.

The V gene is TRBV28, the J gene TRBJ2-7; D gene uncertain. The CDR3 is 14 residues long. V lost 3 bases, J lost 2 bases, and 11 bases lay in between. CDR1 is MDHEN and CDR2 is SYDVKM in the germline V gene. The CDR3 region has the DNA TGTGCCAGCAGTTTTGTTGCCACAACCTACGAGCAGTACTTC. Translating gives CASSFVATTYEQYF.

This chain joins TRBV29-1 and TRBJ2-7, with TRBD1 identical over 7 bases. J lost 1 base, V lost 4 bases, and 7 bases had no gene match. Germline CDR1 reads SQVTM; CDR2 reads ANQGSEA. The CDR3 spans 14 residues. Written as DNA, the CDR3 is TGCAGCGTTGGGGGGACAGCTGTTTCCTACGAGCAGTACTTC. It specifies CSVGGTAVSYEQYF.

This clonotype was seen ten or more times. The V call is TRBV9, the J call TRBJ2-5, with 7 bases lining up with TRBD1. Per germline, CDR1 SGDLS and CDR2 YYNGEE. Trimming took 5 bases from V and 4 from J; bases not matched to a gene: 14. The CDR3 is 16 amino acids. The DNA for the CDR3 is TGTGCCAGCAGTCCCTCGACAGGGAATAGAAGAGAGACCCAGTACTTC. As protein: CASSPSTGNRRETQYF.

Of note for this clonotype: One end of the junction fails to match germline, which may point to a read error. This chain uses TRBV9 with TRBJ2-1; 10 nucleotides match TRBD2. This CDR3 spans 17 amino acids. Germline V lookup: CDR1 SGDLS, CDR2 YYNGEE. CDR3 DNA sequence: TGTGCCAGCAGCCCAAGGCCCCTAGCGGGAGCCCCCAATGGGCAGTTCTTC. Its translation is CASSPRPLAGAPNGQFF.